Here is one T cell receptor (beta chain) with its context. Trimming cost V 7 bases and J 5 bases; bases outside gene matches: 11. The CDR3 totals 15 residues. CDR1 and CDR2 from the germline V gene are LNHDA and SQIVND (reference sequence). This sample is drawn from a study of blood T cell repertoires in COVID-19. Whole-study context: Both acute and convalescent COVID-19 samples were obtained from the United States, Italy and Spain. T cells, B-cell-depleted T cells, or PBMCs provided the cDNA or gDNA that served as material.

Profiled with immunoSEQ multiplex PCR; TCRdb holds only in-frame clones, not every one. The repertoire holds approximately 88,000 clones, with approximately 86% as singletons. The chain is built from TRBV19 and TRBJ2-3; 8 bases agree with TRBD1. The receptor was isolated from a male donor with acute or convalescent COVID-19. The sample consisted of peripheral blood. The CDR3 nucleotides read TGTGCCAGTACCGCAGGGGGCAGGGCGGGAGATACGCAGTATTTT. Its translation: CASTAGGRAGDTQYF.